Included here is one T cell receptor beta chain sequence, with context. The data derive from a study of shared T cell receptors in the human thymus. Trimming cost V 5 bases and J 5 bases, with 12 bases left between them. Per germline, CDR1 LNHDA and CDR2 SQIVND (reference sequence). CDR3 size: 14 residues. TCRdb's copy holds only in-frame clones and misses some; the assay was immunoSEQ multiplex PCR. Among about 730,000 clones listed, approximately 85% were seen once. The same sample was also studied in work on human thymus T cells.

V and J are TRBV19 and TRBJ1-4; possible D gene TRBD1, 5 bases. The receptor was derived from a girl less than two years old with a congenital heart defect. The source material was thymocytes. The CDR3 is CASSPGHENEKLFF. The CDR3 DNA reads TGTGCCAGTAGTCCTGGACACGAGAATGAAAAACTGTTTTTT.